The sequence of this T cell receptor beta chain was determined in a study of cytomegalovirus exposure and HLA in healthy donors. General study findings and limits: Reported results showed that the classifier diagnosed cytomegalovirus status with high specificity and sensitivity. Rarity marked most TCR sequences, yet some public TCRs occurred in many donors. Associated with cytomegalovirus, according to the listing, were some 150 TCR beta chains.

Only in-frame clones appear in the TCRdb table, and some are missing; sequencing was by immunoSEQ multiplex PCR. This table has some 150,000 clones, 85% to 90% appearing once. To note about this clone: The antigen remains unidentified.

The ends lost 3 bases at V and 7 bases at J; junction bases unmatched: 6. CDR1 is MNHNY and CDR2 is SVGAGI in the germline V gene (reference sequence). The CDR3 is 14 amino acids. This chain uses TRBV6-6 with TRBJ1-2; 9 bases align to TRBD1. This receptor was identified in a woman between 25 and 40 years old in good health and CMV-seropositive. Sequencing input: PBMCs. In nucleotides, the CDR3 is TGTGCCAGCAGTTATACGACAGGGGGGTCTGGCTACACCTTC. Residues: CASSYTTGGSGYTF.